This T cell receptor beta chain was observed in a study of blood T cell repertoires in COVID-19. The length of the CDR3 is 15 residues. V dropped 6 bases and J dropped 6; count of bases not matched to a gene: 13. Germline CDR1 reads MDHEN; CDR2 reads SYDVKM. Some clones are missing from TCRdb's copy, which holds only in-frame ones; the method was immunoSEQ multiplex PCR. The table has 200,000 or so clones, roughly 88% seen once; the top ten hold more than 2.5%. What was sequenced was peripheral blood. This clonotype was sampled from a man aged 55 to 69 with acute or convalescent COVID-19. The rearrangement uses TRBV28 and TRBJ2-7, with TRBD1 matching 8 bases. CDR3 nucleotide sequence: TGTGCCAGCAGGACACCGGGGACAGGTGGTTTCGAGCAGTACTTC. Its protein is CASRTPGTGGFEQYF.